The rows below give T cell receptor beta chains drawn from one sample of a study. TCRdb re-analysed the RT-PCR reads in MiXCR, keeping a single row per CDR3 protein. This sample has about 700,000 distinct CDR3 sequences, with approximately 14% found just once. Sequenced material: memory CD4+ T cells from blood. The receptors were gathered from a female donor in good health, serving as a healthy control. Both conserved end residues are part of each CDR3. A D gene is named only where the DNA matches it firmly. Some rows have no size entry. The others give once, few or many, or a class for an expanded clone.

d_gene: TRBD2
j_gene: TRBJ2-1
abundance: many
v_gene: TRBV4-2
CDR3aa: CASSQGGGSFHNEQFF
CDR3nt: TGTGCCAGCAGCCAAGGGGGCGGGAGCTTCCACAATGAGCAGTTCTTC

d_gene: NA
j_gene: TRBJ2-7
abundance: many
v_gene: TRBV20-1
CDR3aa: CSARDRMGQPQQYF
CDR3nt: TGCAGTGCTAGAGACCGAATGGGGCAGCCTCAGCAGTACTTC

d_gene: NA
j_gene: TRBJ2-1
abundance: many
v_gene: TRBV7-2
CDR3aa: CASSFSSEDEQFF
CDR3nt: TGTGCCAGCAGCTTTAGCTCCGAAGATGAGCAGTTCTTC

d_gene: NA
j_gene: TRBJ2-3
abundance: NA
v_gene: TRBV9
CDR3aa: CASSVTLTDTQYF
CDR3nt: TGTGCCAGCAGCGTGACTTTGACAGATACGCAGTATTTT

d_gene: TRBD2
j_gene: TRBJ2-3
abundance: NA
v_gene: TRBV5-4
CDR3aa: CASSKPTSETQYF
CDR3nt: TGTGCCAGCAGCAAGCCGACTAGCGAGACGCAGTATTTT

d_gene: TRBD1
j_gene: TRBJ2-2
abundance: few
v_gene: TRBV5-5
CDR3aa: CASSLGAGQGTIGELFF
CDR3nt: TGTGCCAGCAGCTTGGGGGCCGGACAGGGGACAATCGGGGAGCTGTTTTTT

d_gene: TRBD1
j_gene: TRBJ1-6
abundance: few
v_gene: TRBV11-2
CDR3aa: CASSFRQGTSPLHF
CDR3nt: TGTGCCAGCAGCTTCCGACAGGGAACATCACCCCTCCACTTT

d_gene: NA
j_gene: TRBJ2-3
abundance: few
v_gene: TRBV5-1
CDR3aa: CASSLVFSVSTDTQYF
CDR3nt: TGCGCCAGCAGCTTGGTCTTTAGCGTTAGCACAGATACGCAGTATTTT

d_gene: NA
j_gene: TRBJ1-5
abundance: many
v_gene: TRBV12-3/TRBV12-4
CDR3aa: CASSLTGNQPQHF
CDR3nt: TGTGCCAGCAGCTTAACTGGCAATCAGCCCCAGCATTTT

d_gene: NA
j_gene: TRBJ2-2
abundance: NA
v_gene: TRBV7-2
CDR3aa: CASSLATTRNTGELFF
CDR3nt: TGTGCCAGCAGCTTAGCCACAACAAGGAACACCGGGGAGCTGTTTTTT

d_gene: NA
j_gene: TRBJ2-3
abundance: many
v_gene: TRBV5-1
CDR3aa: CASSPMGNTDTQYF
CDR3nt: TGCGCCAGCAGCCCGATGGGCAACACAGATACGCAGTATTTT

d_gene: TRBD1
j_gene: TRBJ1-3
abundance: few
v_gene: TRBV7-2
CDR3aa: CASSLAAQGAGNTIYF
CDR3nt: TGTGCCAGCAGCTTAGCTGCACAGGGGGCTGGAAACACCATATATTTT

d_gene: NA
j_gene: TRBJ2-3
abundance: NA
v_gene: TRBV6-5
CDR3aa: CASRPYRADTQYF
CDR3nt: TGTGCCAGCAGACCTTACAGGGCAGATACGCAGTATTTT

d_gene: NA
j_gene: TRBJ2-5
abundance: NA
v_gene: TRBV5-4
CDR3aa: CASSFTRGETQYF
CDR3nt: TGTGCCAGCAGCTTCACTAGGGGGGAGACCCAGTACTTC

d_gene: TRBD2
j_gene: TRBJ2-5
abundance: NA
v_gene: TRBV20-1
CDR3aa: CSARALTSGRDQETQYF
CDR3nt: TGCAGTGCTAGGGCCCTGACTAGCGGGAGGGACCAAGAGACCCAGTACTTC

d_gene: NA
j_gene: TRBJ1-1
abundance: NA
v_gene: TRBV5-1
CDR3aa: CASSLGTAFYTEAFF
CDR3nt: TGCGCCAGCAGCTTGGGGACAGCCTTTTACACTGAAGCTTTCTTT

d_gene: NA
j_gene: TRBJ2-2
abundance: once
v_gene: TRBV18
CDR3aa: CASSPGQSSTGELFF
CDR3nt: TGTGCCAGCTCACCCGGACAGTCGAGCACCGGGGAGCTGTTTTTT

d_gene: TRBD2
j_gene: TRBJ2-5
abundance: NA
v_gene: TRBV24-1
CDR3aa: CATSDSVSGSGRETQYF
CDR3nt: TGTGCCACCAGTGATTCCGTTAGCGGGAGTGGTAGGGAGACCCAGTACTTC

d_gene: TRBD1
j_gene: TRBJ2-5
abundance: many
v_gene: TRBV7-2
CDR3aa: CASSLDRGKTQYF
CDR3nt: TGTGCCAGCAGCTTAGACAGGGGAAAGACCCAGTACTTC

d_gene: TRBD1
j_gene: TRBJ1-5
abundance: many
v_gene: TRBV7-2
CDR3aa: CASSLRAGTGVNQPQHF
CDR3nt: TGTGCCAGCAGCTTAAGAGCCGGGACAGGGGTCAATCAGCCCCAGCATTTT

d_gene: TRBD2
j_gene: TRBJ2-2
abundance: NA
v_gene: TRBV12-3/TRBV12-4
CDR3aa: CASSPLAGGVTGELFF
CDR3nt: TGTGCCAGCAGTCCATTAGCGGGAGGGGTCACCGGGGAGCTGTTTTTT

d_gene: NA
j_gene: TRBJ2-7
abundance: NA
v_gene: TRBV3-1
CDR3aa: CASSQGLGGLYEQYF
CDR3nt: TGTGCCAGCAGCCAAGGGTTAGGAGGTCTCTACGAGCAGTACTTC

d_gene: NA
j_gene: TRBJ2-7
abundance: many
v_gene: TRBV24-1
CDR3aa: CATSDNLAAEEQYF
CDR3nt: TGTGCCACCAGTGATAACTTAGCGGCAGAAGAGCAGTACTTC

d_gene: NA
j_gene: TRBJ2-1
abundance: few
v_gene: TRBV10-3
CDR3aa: CAISRDFPPSNEQFF
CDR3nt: TGTGCCATCAGCAGAGATTTCCCACCTTCTAATGAGCAGTTCTTC

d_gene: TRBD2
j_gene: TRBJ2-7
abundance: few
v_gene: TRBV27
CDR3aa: CASSPGLAFKQYF
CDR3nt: TGTGCCAGCAGTCCGGGACTAGCTTTCAAGCAGTACTTC

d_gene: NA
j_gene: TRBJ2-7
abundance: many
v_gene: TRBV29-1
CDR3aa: CSVFSAEQYF
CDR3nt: TGCAGCGTTTTTTCAGCCGAGCAGTACTTC

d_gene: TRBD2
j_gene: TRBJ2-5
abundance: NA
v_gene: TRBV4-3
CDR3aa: CASSRTRDGLAGAETQYF
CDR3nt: TGCGCCAGCAGCCGAACAAGGGACGGACTAGCGGGAGCAGAGACCCAGTACTTC

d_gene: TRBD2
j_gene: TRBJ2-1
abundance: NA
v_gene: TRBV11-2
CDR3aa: CASSSRLAGGGNEQFF
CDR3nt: TGTGCCAGCAGCTCTCGACTAGCGGGAGGAGGCAATGAGCAGTTCTTC

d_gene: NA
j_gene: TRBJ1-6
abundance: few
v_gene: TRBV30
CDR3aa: CAGSPAPGSPLHF
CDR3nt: TGTGCAGGGTCCCCGGCTCCGGGATCACCCCTCCACTTT

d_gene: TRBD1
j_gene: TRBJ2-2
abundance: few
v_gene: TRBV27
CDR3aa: CASRRGTGANTGELFF
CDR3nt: TGTGCCAGCAGGAGAGGGACAGGCGCGAACACCGGGGAGCTGTTTTTT

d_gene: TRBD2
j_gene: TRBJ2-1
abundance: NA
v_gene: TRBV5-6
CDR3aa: CASSREGWQFF
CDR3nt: TGTGCCAGCAGCCGGGAGGGATGGCAGTTCTTC

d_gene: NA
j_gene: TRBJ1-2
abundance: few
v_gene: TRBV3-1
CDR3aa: CASSQDGSNGGYTF
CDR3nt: TGTGCCAGCAGCCAAGACGGCAGCAATGGCGGCTACACCTTC

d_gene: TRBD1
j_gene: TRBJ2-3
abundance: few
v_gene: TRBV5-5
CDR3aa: CASSLMGQGASGTQYF
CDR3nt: TGTGCCAGCAGCTTGATGGGACAGGGGGCGTCAGGTACGCAGTATTTT

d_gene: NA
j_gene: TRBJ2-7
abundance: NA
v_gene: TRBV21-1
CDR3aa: CASSPPFPSDRGQTYEQYF
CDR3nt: TGTGCCAGCAGCCCCCCTTTTCCCTCTGACAGGGGGCAAACCTACGAGCAGTACTTC

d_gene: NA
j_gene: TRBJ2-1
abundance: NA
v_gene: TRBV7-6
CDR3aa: CASSLAVAGGQFF
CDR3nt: TGTGCCAGCAGCTTAGCGGTTGCCGGGGGGCAGTTCTTC

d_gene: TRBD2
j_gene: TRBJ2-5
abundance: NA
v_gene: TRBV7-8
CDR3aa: CASSLALAREETQYF
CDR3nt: TGTGCCAGCAGCTTAGCACTAGCGAGGGAAGAGACCCAGTACTTC

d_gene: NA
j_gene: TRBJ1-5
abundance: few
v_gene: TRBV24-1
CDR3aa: CATSDRQTADYQPQHF
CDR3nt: TGTGCCACCAGTGATAGACAGACGGCGGATTATCAGCCCCAGCATTTT

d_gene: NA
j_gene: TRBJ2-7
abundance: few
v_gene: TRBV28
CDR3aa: CASRPPAVVEREQYF
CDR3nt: TGTGCCAGCAGACCCCCAGCAGTGGTTGAACGCGAGCAGTACTTC

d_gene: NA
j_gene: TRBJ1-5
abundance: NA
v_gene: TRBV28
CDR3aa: CASSTLGGGNQPQHF
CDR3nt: TGTGCCAGCAGTACCCTGGGGGGAGGCAATCAGCCCCAGCATTTT

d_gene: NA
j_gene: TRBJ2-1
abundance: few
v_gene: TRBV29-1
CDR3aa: CSVELIRPGEQFF
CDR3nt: TGCAGCGTTGAACTGATCAGACCCGGTGAGCAGTTCTTC